This section outlines one T cell receptor beta chain sequence together with its context. Its cognate antigen has yet to be identified. No much larger clone is present one base from it, and per-base qualities are unavailable. Donors were healthy HIV-negative adults with no recently reported acute infections or vaccinations. All donors were Caucasian adults living in Nashville, Tennessee, USA. CD4+ T cells were enriched through magnetic negative selection, after which naive cells were positively selected on CD45RA and the remaining negative fraction served as the memory subset. After blood collection by leukapheresis, PBMCs were isolated using Ficoll-Histopaque density gradient centrifugation and then cryopreserved in the vapor phase of liquid nitrogen. Purity and quantity of every magnetically sorted T cell population were checked by analytical flow cytometry. Genomic DNA was isolated from each sorted fraction and quantified by UV absorbance on a Nanodrop 2000c.

This sample is part of a study of shared clonotypes between healthy human individuals (dated by TCRdb to about 2020). Study-level background: A few men and a couple of women, aged 18 to 49 years, made up the cohort. For each donor, CD4 naive and CD4 memory were each run on three plates, CD8 naive on two plates, and CD8 memory on one plate. The study deeply sequenced blood TCR repertoires of 5 or 6 healthy adults to estimate repertoire size and the extent of clonotype sharing between individuals. To increase sequencing depth and limit assay-specific biases, TCR repertoire library preparation and sequencing were carried out by different laboratories using diverse techniques. Between about 0.85 and 9.5 billion PBMCs per donor were obtained by leukapheresis. Overall study outcomes, separate from this receptor: Sampling was restricted to blood, and TCR repertoires in tissue are likely to differ from TCR repertoires in blood. Across a few donors, approximately 5% of naive CD4, approximately 3.5% of naive CD8, under 2.5% of memory CD4, and approximately 0.42% of memory CD8 clonotypes were shared. The genetic and exposure-history diversity represented was limited by the small number of donors. Even with the large sequencing depth, rarefaction of the sorted-subset datasets indicated that sequencing was incomplete. Compared with non-shared clonotypes, clonotypes shared by all four sorted-subset donors had higher generation probabilities. Larger estimated clonotype richness was generally found for naive subsets than for memory subsets. Based on pairwise subsampling, the degree of clonotype sharing among donors was expected to be affected by sequencing depth.

TCR CDR3 regions were amplified from genomic DNA by multiplex PCR using the deep immunoSEQ assay. Genomic DNA extracted from each cell subset was distributed evenly over all wells of several immunoSEQ 96-well plates, and each plate served as one replicate. Each replicate PCR for sorted subsets received around 210 ng genomic DNA, equal to about 29,000 T cell genomes. Purified libraries were quantified with a Qubit 3.0 fluorometer, sized on a Bioanalyzer 2100, and re-quantified with the KAPA Library Quantification kit. Every immunoSEQ 96-well plate was sequenced on a separate single-read 150-cycle Illumina NextSeq 550 flow cell. In the original analysis: Because the immunoSEQ output included only junctional sequences and no quality scores, the filtering could not be the same as the filtering used for full-length reads. Sequences were annotated with PyIR, a Python wrapper for IgBLAST v1.9, using IMGT germline references to assign V/J genes and CDR3. Reads with weak V/J assignments (E-value above 1e-6), missing CDR3, stop codons, out-of-frame junctions, or ambiguous translated residues were removed. V3J clonotypes were defined as sequences sharing the same inferred V gene, J gene, and CDR3 amino acid sequence. To compute the percentage overlap between repertoires, the number of shared unique clonotypes was divided by the size of the smaller repertoire. Repertoire richness was assessed with RTK rarefaction, the Chao1 estimator, and Recon v2.1 estimates of unobserved clonotypes. OLGA was used to compute generation probabilities for all TCRbeta clonotypes that the gDNA method yielded from a handful of donors. As stored in TCRdb, this immuneACCESS dataset retains in-frame rearrangements with V and J assigned. A fraction of the clones does not appear; measured against another copy, unresolved V genes explain less than half of the discrepancy, and the remainder lacks a known reason. V, J and clone size are those of that table, while D and trimming were read from the DNA. The sample has 2,500,000 or so clones on record, about nine tenths of them singletons. About 0.36% of the sample lies in the top ten.

Material: naive CD4+ T cells from PBMCs. Per the publication, the cell subset or site label means: CD45RA+ positively selected. This clonotype originated in a young man in good health. Some clones in this sample may be carry-over from other donors' samples.

This receptor has the CDR3 CASSPLTQYNEQFF. The nucleotide sequence is TGTGCCAGCTCACCCCTGACACAATACAATGAGCAGTTCTTC. The chain couples TRBV18 to TRBJ2-1; the D gene identity is not certain. The germline V gene sets CDR1 to KGHSH and CDR2 to LQKENI. The CDR3 runs 14 amino acids, cysteine and phenylalanine included. Kept here is only the CDR3 DNA, which spans 42 bases and is read in frame from base 1. The V and J ends are trimmed by 3 bases and 4 bases, leaving 10 bases between them.